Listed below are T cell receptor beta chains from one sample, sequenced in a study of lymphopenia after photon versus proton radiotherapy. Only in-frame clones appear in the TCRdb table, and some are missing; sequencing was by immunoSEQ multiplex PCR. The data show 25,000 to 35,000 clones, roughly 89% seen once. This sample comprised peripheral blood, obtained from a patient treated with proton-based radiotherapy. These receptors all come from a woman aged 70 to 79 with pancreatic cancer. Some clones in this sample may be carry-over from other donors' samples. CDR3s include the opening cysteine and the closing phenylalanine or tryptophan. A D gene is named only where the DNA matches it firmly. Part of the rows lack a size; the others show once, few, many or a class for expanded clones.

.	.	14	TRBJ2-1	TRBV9	TGTGCCAGCAGCGTAGCAGCAGGGCGGAATGAGCAGTTCTTC	CASSVAAGRNEQFF
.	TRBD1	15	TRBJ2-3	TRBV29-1	TGCAGCGTAGGGGACAGGGGGTTCGGAGCAGATACGCAGTATTTT	CSVGDRGFGADTQYF
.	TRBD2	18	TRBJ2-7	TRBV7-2	TGTGCCAGCAGCTTAGAAGGTGTCCGGGGAGGGACTCCCTACGAGCAGTACTTC	CASSLEGVRGGTPYEQYF
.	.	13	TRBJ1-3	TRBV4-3	TGCGCCAGCAGCCAGGGGCGCGGAAACACCATATATTTT	CASSQGRGNTIYF
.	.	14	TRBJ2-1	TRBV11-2	TGTGCCAGCAGCTTAGGTAGGACATACAATGAGCAGTTCTTC	CASSLGRTYNEQFF
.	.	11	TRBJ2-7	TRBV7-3	TGTGCCAGCAGCTTAGACTACGAGCAGTACTTC	CASSLDYEQYF
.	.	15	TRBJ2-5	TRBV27	TGTGCCAGCAGTTTCTGGTCGGACAGACAAGAGACTCAGTACTTC	CASSFWSDRQETQYF
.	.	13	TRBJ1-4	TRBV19	TGTGCCAGCGGGGGGGCAGCTTCTGAAAAACTGTTTTTT	CASGGAASEKLFF
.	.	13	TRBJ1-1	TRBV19	TGTGCCAGTAAGTCCCCAGAGAACACTGAAGCTTTCTTT	CASKSPENTEAFF
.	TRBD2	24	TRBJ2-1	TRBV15	TGTGCCACCAGCAGAGATAGGGCCAGGGGAGTTTCAACGGGAGGGATAAGCTCCTACAATGAGCAGTTCTTC	CATSRDRARGVSTGGISSYNEQFF
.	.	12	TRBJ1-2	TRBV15	TGTGCCACCAGCAGAGACGCAGCTGGCTACACCTTC	CATSRDAAGYTF
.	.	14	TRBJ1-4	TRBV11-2	TGTGCCAGCAGCTTGGGGTGGGGTGGGGATGGACTGTTTTTT	CASSLGWGGDGLFF
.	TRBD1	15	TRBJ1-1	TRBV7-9	TGTGCCAGCAGCTTAGGGTTGGGACAGTCCACTGAAGCTTTCTTT	CASSLGLGQSTEAFF
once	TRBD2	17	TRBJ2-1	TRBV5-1	TGCGCCAGCAGTCATCCCCGCGGGAGGGCCTCCTACAATGAGCAGTTCTTC	CASSHPRGRASYNEQFF
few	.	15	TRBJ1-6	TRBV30	TGTGCCTGGAGTGTGGGGACTTGGGGGAATTCACCCCTCCACTTT	CAWSVGTWGNSPLHF
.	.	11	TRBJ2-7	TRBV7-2	TGTGCCAGCAGCTACGAGTGGGAGCAGTACTTC	CASSYEWEQYF
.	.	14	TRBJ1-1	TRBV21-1	TGTGCCAGCAGCATACAGGTTAGAATCACTGAAGCTTTCTTT	CASSIQVRITEAFF
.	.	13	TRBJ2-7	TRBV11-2	TGTGCCAGCAGCCTAGGGACGGTAATAGGGCAGTACTTC	CASSLGTVIGQYF
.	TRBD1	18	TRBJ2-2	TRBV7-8	TGTGCCAGCAGCTTATCGCCCGGGACAGCGGAAAACACCGGGGAGCTGTTTTTT	CASSLSPGTAENTGELFF
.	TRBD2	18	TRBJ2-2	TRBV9	TGTGCCAGCAGCGTAGAAGTACGGGGGGAGGCGAACACCGGGGAGCTGTTTTTT	CASSVEVRGEANTGELFF
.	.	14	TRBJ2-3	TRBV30	TGTGCCTGGAAACCACAAACTGACAGGGATACGCAGTATTTT	CAWKPQTDRDTQYF
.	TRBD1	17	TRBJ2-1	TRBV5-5	TGTGCCAGCAGTAAGGAACCGGGACAGGGGGTTGGTAATGAGCAGTTCTTC	CASSKEPGQGVGNEQFF
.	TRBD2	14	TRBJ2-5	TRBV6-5	TGTGCCAGCAGTATAGGGGACGGCGGGGGGCCCCAGTACTTC	CASSIGDGGGPQYF
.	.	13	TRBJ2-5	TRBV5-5	TGTGCCAGCAGCCAAGCAGGGGTAGAGACCCAGTACTTC	CASSQAGVETQYF
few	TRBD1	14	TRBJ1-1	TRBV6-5	TGTGCCAGCATACTGGACAGGCAGAACACTGAAGCTTTCTTT	CASILDRQNTEAFF
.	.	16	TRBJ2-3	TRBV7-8	TGTGCCAGCAGCTTAGCTACCGGGTATAGCACAGATACGCAGTATTTT	CASSLATGYSTDTQYF
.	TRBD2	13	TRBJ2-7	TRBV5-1	TGCGCCAGCAGCCCCGGGACTAATGGAGAGCAGTACTTC	CASSPGTNGEQYF
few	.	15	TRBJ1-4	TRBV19	TGTGCCAGTAGTAACGTGGGGTCAACTAATGAAAAACTGTTTTTT	CASSNVGSTNEKLFF
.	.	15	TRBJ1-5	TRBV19	TGTGCCAGTAGTATCTGGGCGGGGAACAATCAGCCCCAGCATTTT	CASSIWAGNNQPQHF
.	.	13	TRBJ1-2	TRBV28	TGTGCCAGCAGATCCCTAACTAACTATGGCTACACCTTC	CASRSLTNYGYTF
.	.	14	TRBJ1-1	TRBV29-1	TGCAGCGTTGAACCAGCGGGGGTAGGCACTGAAGCTTTCTTT	CSVEPAGVGTEAFF
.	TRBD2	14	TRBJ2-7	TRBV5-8	TGTGCCAGCAGCATGGGACTAGCGGGAGGAGAGCAGTACTTC	CASSMGLAGGEQYF
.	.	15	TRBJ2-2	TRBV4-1	TGCGCCAGCAGGAAGGAGGGGAGTATCACCGGGGAGCTGTTTTTT	CASRKEGSITGELFF
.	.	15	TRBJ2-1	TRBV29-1	TGCAGCGTTGTTTTTACAGAAAGACTTCCCAATGAGCAGTTCTTC	CSVVFTERLPNEQFF
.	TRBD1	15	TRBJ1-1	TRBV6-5	TGTGCCAGCAGTACACACCGGGACAGAGACACTGAAGCTTTCTTT	CASSTHRDRDTEAFF
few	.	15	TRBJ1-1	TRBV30	TGTGCCTGGCAGAGTGGCCCGTGGGGCTACACTGAAGCTTTCTTT	CAWQSGPWGYTEAFF
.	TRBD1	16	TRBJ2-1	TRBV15	TGTGCCACCAGCAGGTTAACAGGGGAGAGTAGCAATGAGCAGTTCTTC	CATSRLTGESSNEQFF
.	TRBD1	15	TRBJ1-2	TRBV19	TGTGCCAGTAGTTCCCCCCGGACAGGGGACTATGGCTACACCTTC	CASSSPRTGDYGYTF
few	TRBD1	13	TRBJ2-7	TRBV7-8	TGTGCCAGAATCCTAGGACAGGGCTCCGAGCAGTACTTC	CARILGQGSEQYF
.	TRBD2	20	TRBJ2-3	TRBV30	TGTGCCTGGAGTGTACTTACTAGCGGGAGGGCCAGGCAGGCCACAGATACGCAGTATTTT	CAWSVLTSGRARQATDTQYF
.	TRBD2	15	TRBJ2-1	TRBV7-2	TGTGCCAGCAGCCGACTAGCGGATCCCTACAATGAGCAGTTCTTC	CASSRLADPYNEQFF
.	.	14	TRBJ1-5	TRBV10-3	TGTGCCATCAGTCAGGGCGATGGCAATCAGCCCCAGCATTTT	CAISQGDGNQPQHF
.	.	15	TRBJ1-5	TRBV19	TGTGCCAGTAGTACCACCGGGACGGCGAATCAGCCCCAGCATTTT	CASSTTGTANQPQHF
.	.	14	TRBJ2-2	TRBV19	TGTGCCAGTAGTTGGGACCAGAACACCGGGGAGCTGTTTTTT	CASSWDQNTGELFF
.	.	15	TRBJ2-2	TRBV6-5	TGTGCCAGCAGTTACTCGAGATCGGCTACCGGGGAGCTGTTTTTT	CASSYSRSATGELFF
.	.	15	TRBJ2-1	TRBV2	TGTGCCAGCAGGATAGCGGAAAGCTCCTACAATGAGCAGTTCTTC	CASRIAESSYNEQFF
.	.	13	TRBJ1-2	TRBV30	TGTGCCTTGGGACGTAGGCTTAACTATGGCTACACCTTC	CALGRRLNYGYTF
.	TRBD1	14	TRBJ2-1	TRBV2	TGTGCCAGCAGGGCGACAGGGCTCTACAATGAGCAGTTCTTC	CASRATGLYNEQFF
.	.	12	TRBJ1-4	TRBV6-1	TGTGCCAGCAGGCCTGGGGGGGAAAAACTGTTTTTT	CASRPGGEKLFF